This T cell receptor beta chain was recovered during a study of blood T cell repertoires in COVID-19. Data came from immunoSEQ multiplex PCR; TCRdb stores just in-frame clones and leaves some out. The sample shows approximately 250,000 clones, about 80% of them seen only once. Participants, about 18 to 90 years old, spanned approximately 26 US areas. Clinical history as reported by participants underpinned cohort assignment. Germline lookup yields CDR1 MDHEN and CDR2 SYDVKM. Trimming took off 5 bases at V and 0 bases at J, with 16 bases between the two ends. The CDR3 contains 17 residues. The rearrangement joins TRBV28 to TRBJ1-4; D is unresolved. The sequence was collected from a man aged 35 to 55 who had recovered from COVID-19. Sequencing was performed on PBMCs or T cells enriched from blood (not recorded which). Written as DNA, the CDR3 is TGTGCCAGCAGTCCCCTGAGTGCCCGGGCAACTAATGAAAAACTGTTTTTT. Translating gives CASSPLSARATNEKLFF.